This T cell receptor (beta chain) was identified in a study of neoadjuvant nivolumab and ipilimumab in lung cancer. This CDR3 has 16 residues. V was clipped by 0 bases and J by 7 bases; unmatched bases: 6. CDR1 SGHAT and CDR2 FQNNGV come from the germline V gene. TCRdb's table, derived via immunoSEQ multiplex PCR, lists solely in-frame clones and lacks some. The sample carries 45,000 to 55,000 clones, around 88% recorded once. Source: blood, taken before neoadjuvant nivolumab, alone or with ipilimumab. The receptor was isolated from an adult with non-small cell lung cancer. Some clones in this sample may be carry-over from other donors' samples. This chain connects TRBV11-2 to TRBJ2-1; 10 nucleotides align to TRBD2. CDR3 coding DNA: TGTGCCAGCAGCTTAGAACTAGCGGGAAATCGGAATGAGCAGTTCTTC. Translation: CASSLELAGNRNEQFF.